Below, 28 T cell receptor beta chains from the same sample are listed, as sequenced in a study of blood T cells in healthy people across ages. It was with a sample-barcoded 5' primer and a J-beta primer mix that a second PCR of about 7 to 12 cycles was run. One entry per CDR3 protein, called by TCRdb with MiXCR from the 5' RACE reads. Counted here are around 1,000,000 distinct CDR3 sequences, under 30% occurring once; the ten biggest clones make up 0.75%. These data also featured in a second study, about T cells of mothers and their children.

Material: blood. These receptors all come from a girl aged 2 to 10 in good health.

The chain has TRBV6-5 and TRBJ1-1, with D possibly matching TRBD1 (6 bases). V lost 0 bases and J lost 10, with 9 bases in between. CDR1 and CDR2 (germline): MNHEY, SVGAGI. The CDR3 length is 12 residues. CDR3 coding DNA: TGTGCCAGCAGTTACTCTGGGGGGCGAGCTTTCTTT. It specifies CASSYSGGRAFF.

J is TRBJ2-5 and V is TRBV29-1; D is possibly TRBD2 (5 bases). CDR1 is SQVTM and CDR2 is ANQGSEA in the germline V gene. This CDR3 contains 14 residues. Trimming removed 7 bases from V and 1 base from J, with 16 bases in between. The CDR3 nucleotides read TGCAGCGCCGAGGGATTCTGGGGCCAAGAGACCCAGTACTTC. Translation: CSAEGFWGQETQYF.

A word on this clonotype: A single base separates this from a much larger clone, so it may be a read error. CDR3 sequence (DNA): TGCAGTGCTAGAGATTGGACTGGCGGGGACACCGGGGAGCTGTTTTTT. As protein: CSARDWTGGDTGELFF. The chain recombines TRBV20-1 with TRBJ2-2; TRBD2 might be the D (6 bases). Germline CDR1 reads DFQATT; CDR2 reads SNEGSKA (reference sequence). With 0 bases removed from V and 3 bases from J, the gap between germline ends came to 14 bases. There are 16 residues in the CDR3.

The chain has TRBV6-5 and TRBJ2-4, with TRBD1 identical over 9 bases. V shed 6 bases, J shed 7 bases, and the junction held 4 bases outside the gene matches. The CDR3 spans 13 residues. CDR1 and CDR2 (germline): MNHEY, SVGAGI. The CDR3 here is CASRTGGSNIQYF. CDR3 in DNA: TGTGCCAGCAGGACAGGGGGAAGTAACATTCAGTACTTC.

This clonotype was picked up many times. This chain joins TRBV6-5 and TRBJ1-1; D is ambiguous. Germline values: CDR1 MNHEY, CDR2 SVGAGI. Trimming removed 8 bases at V and 1 base at J, with 11 bases between. The CDR3 sequence is 13 residues long. CDR3 DNA sequence: TGTGCCAGCCTTTTGAGCCGGAACACTGAAGCTTTCTTT. This encodes CASLLSRNTEAFF.

A few counts support this clonotype. This chain links TRBV7-2 with TRBJ2-5, with D perhaps assigned TRBD1 or TRBD2 (5 bases each). Trimming stripped 1 base from V and 1 base from J, with 10 bases between. This CDR3 region has 15 residues. Germline values: CDR1 SGHTA, CDR2 FQGNSA. The CDR3, as DNA: TGTGCCAGCAGCTTAGGAGGGGCCTTCCAAGAGACCCAGTACTTC. Translated: CASSLGGAFQETQYF.

This clonotype showed up just once. The chain couples TRBV6-2 or TRBV6-3 to TRBJ1-5, with D possibly being TRBD1 (5 bases). The CDR3 contains 13 residues. V lost 2 bases and J lost 6, with 8 bases in between. Germline CDR1 reads MNHEY; CDR2 reads SVGEGT. CDR3 amino acids: CASSYGGVQPQHF. The CDR3 DNA follows: TGTGCCAGCAGTTACGGAGGGGTTCAGCCCCAGCATTTT.

V is TRBV6-5 and J is TRBJ2-7, with TRBD2 identical over 9 bases. The CDR3 is 14 residues long. J was trimmed by 1 base and V by 10 bases; bases with no gene match: 8. CDR1 MNHEY and CDR2 SVGAGI come from the germline V gene. CDR3 sequence (DNA): TGTGCCACCGGACTTACTAGCGGGTCCTACGAGCAGTACTTC. It is translated as CATGLTSGSYEQYF.

The chain employs TRBV9 and TRBJ2-5; 11 nucleotides line up with TRBD2. CDR1 SGDLS and CDR2 YYNGEE come from the germline V gene. V lost 3 bases, J lost 4 bases, and 8 bases stayed unmatched. This CDR3 has 16 residues. CDR3 DNA: TGTGCCAGCAGCGCCCAACTAGCGGGGGAGGGAGAGACCCAGTACTTC. Translating it yields CASSAQLAGEGETQYF.

Many counts were recorded for this clonotype. The junction does not match germline at one end; this may be a read error. The chain is built from TRBV29-1 and TRBJ1-2; D gene unclear. The CDR3 runs 13 residues. The V gene's germline CDR1 is SQVTM and CDR2 ANQGSEA. The CDR3 spells CSVEGEKVHGYTF. In nucleotides, the CDR3 is TGCAGCGTTGAAGGGGAAAAAGTCCATGGTTACACCTTC.

This clonotype occurred a few times. This chain connects TRBV7-3 to TRBJ2-5; the D call may be TRBD1 or TRBD2 (6 bases each). The end of the DNA fits TRBJ2-1 better, so the J call may be wrong. CDR3 length equals 13 residues. Germline assignment: CDR1 SGHTA and CDR2 FQGTGA. The CDR3 DNA reads TGTGCCAGCAGCTTAATAGGGGGGAGTGAGCAGTTCTTC. Protein: CASSLIGGSEQFF.

The chain carries TRBV12-3 or TRBV12-4 and TRBJ1-1; possible D gene TRBD1, 5 bases. This CDR3 is built from 14 residues. V lost 2 bases, J lost 1 base, and 8 bases lay in between. In DNA, the CDR3 is TGTGCCAGCAGTTTAAATACAGGGAACACTGAAGCTTTCTTT. This translates into CASSLNTGNTEAFF.

The CDR3 protein is CASSLDLDDEQYF. The CDR3 DNA is TGTGCCAGCAGCTTAGATCTGGACGACGAGCAGTACTTC. This rearrangement joins TRBV11-2 to TRBJ2-7; the D is unclear. Germline V gene data show CDR1 as SGHAT and CDR2 as FQNNGV. CDR3 length: 13 residues. Trimming shortened V by 0 bases and J by 5 bases, and 8 bases separated the two germline ends.

This clonotype came up a few times. This chain links TRBV13 with TRBJ2-5; D may match TRBD1 or TRBD2 (5 bases each). V was shortened by 3 bases and J by 1 base, with 12 bases between the two germline ends. Per the germline V gene, CDR1 is PRHDT and CDR2 is FYEKMQ (reference sequence). This CDR3 is 15 amino acids long. The CDR3 protein is CASSFWGSLQETQYF. CDR3 bases: TGTGCCAGCAGCTTCTGGGGGAGCCTCCAAGAGACCCAGTACTTC.

There are a few counts of this clonotype. V gene TRBV12-3 or TRBV12-4 combines with J gene TRBJ2-2; 13 nucleotides align to TRBD2. This CDR3 contains 16 residues. After removal of 5 bases from V and 7 bases from J, the junction contained 7 bases not matched to a gene. DNA of the CDR3: TGTGCCAGCAGTCCCGGGACTAGCGGGATCATCGGGGAGCTGTTTTTT. Translated, it gives CASSPGTSGIIGELFF.

The chain has TRBV7-9 and TRBJ2-5; D remains unclear. The closer fit of TRBJ2-7 to the DNA end suggests the J call may be wrong. CDR1 is SEHNR, CDR2 FQNEAQ, per germline (reference sequence). CDR3 length: 15 amino acids. CDR3 region: CASSSTDFGIYEQYF. In nucleotides, the CDR3 is TGTGCCAGCAGTTCCACCGATTTTGGGATCTACGAGCAGTACTTC.

This sequence joins TRBV7-2 and TRBJ2-1, with unresolved D. The CDR3 has 15 residues. Germline values: CDR1 SGHTA, CDR2 FQGNSA. Deletions cut 4 bases from V and 0 bases from J, with 10 bases between. CDR3 sequence (DNA): TGTGCCAGCAGCTCGTCCATCGTCTCCTACAATGAGCAGTTCTTC. This codes for CASSSSIVSYNEQFF.

The chain employs TRBV28 and TRBJ1-2, with 11 bases fitting TRBD1. The CDR3 has 15 residues. V trimming: 6 bases; J trimming: 5 bases; junction bases outside the gene matches: 8. CDR1 is MDHEN and CDR2 is SYDVKM in the germline V gene. The CDR3: CASRVRTGGYYGYTF. The CDR3 region has the DNA TGTGCCAGCAGGGTTAGGACAGGGGGCTATTATGGCTACACCTTC.

In this sample, this clonotype turned up a few times. J is TRBJ2-1 and V is TRBV19; no clear D gene. The CDR3 has 15 residues. Germline CDR1 is LNHDA and CDR2 is SQIVND (reference sequence). V was cut by 6 bases and J by 0 bases, with 12 bases left in between. The CDR3 is CASRERQSSYNEQFF. DNA of the CDR3: TGTGCCAGTAGAGAGAGGCAGAGCTCCTACAATGAGCAGTTCTTC. Looking up the rest from reference TRBV19 and TRBJ2-1 gives the full variable domain: DGGITQSPKYLFRKEGQNVTLSCEQNLNHDAMYWYRQDPGQGLRLIYYSQIVNDFQKGDIAEGYSVSREKKESFPLTVTSAQKNPTAFYLCASRERQSSYNEQFFGPGTRLTVL.

The chain uses TRBV30 and TRBJ2-3; D is possibly TRBD1 (5 bases). The CDR3 has 12 amino acids. CDR1 is GTSNPN and CDR2 is SVGIG in the germline V gene (reference sequence). V was trimmed by 1 base and J by 6 bases, leaving 8 bases between them. CDR3 in DNA: TGTGCCTGGAGTGGGTCAGGGGATACGCAGTATTTT. It translates to CAWSGSGDTQYF. The variable domain in full, completed from reference TRBV30 and TRBJ2-3, reads SQTIHQWPATLVQPVGSPLSLECTVEGTSNPNLYWYRQAAGRGLQLLFYSVGIGQISSEVPQNLSASRPQDRQFILSSKKLLLSDSGFYLCAWSGSGDTQYFGPGTRLTVL.

This clonotype was detected a few times. The chain links TRBV20-1 to TRBJ2-7, with 14 bases fitting TRBD2. CDR1 is DFQATT and CDR2 is SNEGSKA in the germline V gene (reference sequence). The CDR3 runs to 17 residues. Trimming at V came to 3 bases and at J to 3 bases, leaving 10 bases not matched to a gene. As DNA, the CDR3 is TGCAGTGCTAGGAGTTCGGGACTAGCGGGAGATAACTACGAGCAGTACTTC. Translated, it gives CSARSSGLAGDNYEQYF.

This clonotype was seen only a few times. This rearrangement joins TRBV6-5 to TRBJ2-1; a weak D match, TRBD2 (6 bases). CDR1 and CDR2 from the germline V gene are MNHEY and SVGAGI. The V end was cut by 4 bases, the J end by 10 bases, with 26 bases between. This CDR3 is 17 amino acids long. CDR3 nucleotide sequence: TGTGCCAGCAGTTGGGTGGTAGCTAGCGCGAGCGTGAGGGAGCAGTTCTTC. This sequence encodes CASSWVVASASVREQFF.

The genes are TRBV2 and TRBJ2-7; TRBD1 or TRBD2 may be the D gene (5 bases each). The ends were cut back, 8 bases at V and 7 bases at J, with 18 bases in the middle. This CDR3 has 13 amino acids. The germline CDR1 and CDR2 sequences are SNHLY and FYNNEI. The CDR3 here is CASEGRIPGEQYF. CDR3 in DNA: TGTGCCAGCGAGGGACGGATCCCGGGGGAGCAGTACTTC.

The chain uses TRBV7-8 and TRBJ2-5; no clear D. The CDR3 runs 16 residues. Germline assignment: CDR1 SGHVS and CDR2 FQNEAQ. V lost 5 bases to trimming and J lost 4 bases, with 20 bases between them. CDR3 nucleotides: TGTGCCAGCAGCCCACACTTACTGAAGTTTCGAGAGACCCAGTACTTC. Its translation is CASSPHLLKFRETQYF.

The chain joins TRBV29-1 to TRBJ2-7, with D maybe TRBD2 (5 bases). The V gene's germline CDR1 is SQVTM and CDR2 ANQGSEA. V dropped 6 bases and J dropped 0 bases, with 12 bases sitting between them. The CDR3 spans 13 residues. The CDR3 DNA sequence: TGCAGCGTCCTCAGCGGCAACTCCTACGAGCAGTACTTC. Its translation is CSVLSGNSYEQYF.

In this sample, this clonotype turned up a few times. The chain links TRBV9 to TRBJ1-6; TRBD1 matches at 9 bases. Germline-derived CDR1 and CDR2 are SGDLS and YYNGEE. The ends lost 4 bases at V and 5 bases at J; junction bases unmatched: 10. CDR3 length equals 17 residues. The CDR3 region has the DNA TGTGCCAGCAGCCCCCGGACAGGGGTTGGGCATAATTCACCCCTCCACTTT. Encoded protein: CASSPRTGVGHNSPLHF.

This sequence joins TRBV29-1 and TRBJ1-2, with D possibly matching TRBD1 (5 bases). V lost 3 bases, J lost 4 bases, and 9 bases lay in between. Germline V gene sequence: CDR1 SQVTM, CDR2 ANQGSEA. CDR3 size: 12 residues. CDR3 DNA: TGCAGCGTTGAGACAGATTCCTATGGCTACACCTTC. This encodes CSVETDSYGYTF.

This clonotype occurred once. This chain uses TRBV27 with TRBJ2-7; TRBD1 might be the D (5 bases). CDR3 length: 14 residues. V dropped 5 bases and J dropped 2 bases, with 13 bases sitting between them. Per germline, CDR1 MNHEY and CDR2 SMNVEV (reference sequence). The DNA for the CDR3 is TGTGCCAGCAGTCCTCAATGGGGCCCCTACGAGCAGTACTTC. This sequence encodes CASSPQWGPYEQYF.